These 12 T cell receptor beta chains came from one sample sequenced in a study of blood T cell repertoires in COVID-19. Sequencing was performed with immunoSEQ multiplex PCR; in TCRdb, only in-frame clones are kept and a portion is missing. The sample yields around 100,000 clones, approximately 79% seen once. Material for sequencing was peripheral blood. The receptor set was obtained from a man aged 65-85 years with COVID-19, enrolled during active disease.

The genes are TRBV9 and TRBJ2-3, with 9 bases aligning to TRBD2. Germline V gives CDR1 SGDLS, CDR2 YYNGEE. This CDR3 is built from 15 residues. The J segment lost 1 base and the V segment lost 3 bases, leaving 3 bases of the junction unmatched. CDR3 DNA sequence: TGTGCCAGCAGCGCCCGACTAGCGGGCACAGATACGCAGTATTTT. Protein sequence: CASSARLAGTDTQYF.

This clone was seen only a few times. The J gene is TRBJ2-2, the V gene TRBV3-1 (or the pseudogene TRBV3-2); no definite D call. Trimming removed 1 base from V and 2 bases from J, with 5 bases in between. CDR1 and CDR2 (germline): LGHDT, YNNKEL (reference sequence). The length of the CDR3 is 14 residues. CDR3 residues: CASSQGLNTGELFF. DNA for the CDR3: TGTGCCAGCAGCCAAGGACTTAACACCGGGGAGCTGTTTTTT.

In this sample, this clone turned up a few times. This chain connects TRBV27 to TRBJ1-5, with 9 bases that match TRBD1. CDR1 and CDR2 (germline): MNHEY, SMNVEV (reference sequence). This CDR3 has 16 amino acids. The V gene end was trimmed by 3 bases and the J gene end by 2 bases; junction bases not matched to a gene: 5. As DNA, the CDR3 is TGTGCCAGCAGTTTCACAGGGGGCGGGGGCAATCAGCCCCAGCATTTT. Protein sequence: CASSFTGGGGNQPQHF.

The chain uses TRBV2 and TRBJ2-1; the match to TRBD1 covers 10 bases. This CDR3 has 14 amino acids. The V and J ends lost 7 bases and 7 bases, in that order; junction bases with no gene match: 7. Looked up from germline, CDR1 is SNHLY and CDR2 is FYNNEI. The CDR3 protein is CASKRQGAQNEQFF. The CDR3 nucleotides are TGTGCCAGCAAGAGACAGGGGGCCCAAAATGAGCAGTTCTTC.

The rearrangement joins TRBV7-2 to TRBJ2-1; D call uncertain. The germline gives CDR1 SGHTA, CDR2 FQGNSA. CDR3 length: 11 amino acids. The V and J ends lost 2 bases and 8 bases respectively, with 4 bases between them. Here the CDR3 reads CASSLFDEQFF. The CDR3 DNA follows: TGTGCCAGCAGCTTATTCGATGAGCAGTTCTTC.

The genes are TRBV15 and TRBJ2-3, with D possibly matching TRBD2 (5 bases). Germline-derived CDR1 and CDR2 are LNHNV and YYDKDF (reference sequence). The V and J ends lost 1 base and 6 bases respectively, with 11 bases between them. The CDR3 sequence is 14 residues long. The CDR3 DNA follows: TGTGCCACCAGCAGAGTGGGTAGCGCCGATACGCAGTATTTT. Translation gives CATSRVGSADTQYF.

CDR3 in DNA: TGTGCCAGAAGCGCGAGCAATCAGCCCCAGCATTTT. Its protein product is CARSASNQPQHF. V usage is TRBV7-5 and J usage is TRBJ1-5. TRBV7-5 is classified as a pseudogene. The CDR3 totals 12 residues.

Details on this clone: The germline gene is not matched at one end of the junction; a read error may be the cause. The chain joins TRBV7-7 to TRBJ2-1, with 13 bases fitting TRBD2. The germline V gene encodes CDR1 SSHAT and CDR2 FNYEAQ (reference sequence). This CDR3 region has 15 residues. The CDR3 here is CASSATSGRINEQFF. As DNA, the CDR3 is TGTGCTAGCAGCGCGACTAGCGGGAGGATCAATGAGCAGTTCTTC.

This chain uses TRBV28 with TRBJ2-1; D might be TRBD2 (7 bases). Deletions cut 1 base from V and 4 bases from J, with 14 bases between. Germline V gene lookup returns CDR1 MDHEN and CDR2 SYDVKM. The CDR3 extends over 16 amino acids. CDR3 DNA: TGTGCCAGCAGTTTATTGGGGGGGGCCGGGTACAATGAGCAGTTCTTC. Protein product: CASSLLGGAGYNEQFF.

The CDR3 coding sequence is TGTGCCACCAGCAGAGGACTAGCGGGGCTTAACAATGAGCAGTTCTTC. Translation gives CATSRGLAGLNNEQFF. The V and J genes are TRBV15 and TRBJ2-1; 11 bases map to TRBD2. In germline, CDR1 is LNHNV, CDR2 YYDKDF (reference sequence). The CDR3 is made up of 16 amino acids. Losses at the gene ends were 1 base for V and 5 bases for J; bases not matched to a gene: 4. Filled out from reference TRBV15 and TRBJ2-1, the complete variable domain reads DAMVIQNPRYQVTQFGKPVTLSCSQTLNHNVMYWYQQKSSQAPKLLFHYYDKDFNNEADTPDNFQSRRPNTSFCFLDIRSPGLGDTAMYLCATSRGLAGLNNEQFFGPGTRLTVL.

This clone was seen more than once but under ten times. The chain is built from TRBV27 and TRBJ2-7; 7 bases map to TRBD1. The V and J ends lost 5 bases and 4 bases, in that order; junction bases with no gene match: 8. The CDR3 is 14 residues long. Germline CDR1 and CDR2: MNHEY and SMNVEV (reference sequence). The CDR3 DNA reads TGTGCCAGCAGTCCCTCGGGACAGCCTTACGAGCAGTACTTC. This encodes CASSPSGQPYEQYF.

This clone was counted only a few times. The CDR3: CASSQGSGTSDTQYF. Here the CDR3 DNA reads TGCGCCAGCAGCCAAGGAAGCGGGACGTCAGATACGCAGTATTTT. The chain joins TRBV4-1 to TRBJ2-3; 7 nucleotides line up with TRBD2. V was pared by 1 base and J by 4 bases, with 5 bases of the junction left unmatched. The length of the CDR3 is 15 residues. Germline V CDR1 and CDR2: MGHRA, YSYEKL.